Listed here are 16 T cell receptor beta chains from one sample, sequenced in a study of cytotoxic CD8 clonotypes in ibrutinib-treated CLL (dated by TCRdb to 2020 to 2023). Interpreted using the paper, the time point label stands for: approximately 25 months on ibrutinib. Receptors were amplified or captured by the immunoSEQ multiplex PCR assay. TCRdb holds this immuneACCESS table with in-frame rearrangements only. Some clones are missing; in checked studies, unresolved V genes explain under half, and the rest has no known cause. The sample includes roughly 200,000 clones, with around 72% observed a single time. The top ten clonotypes cover about an eighth of the sample. Sample: PBMCs, taken after 24 months of ibrutinib treatment. The receptors were sampled from a human donor with chronic lymphocytic leukemia.

This chain connects TRBV5-6 to TRBJ2-7; 10 nucleotides align to TRBD1. The CDR3 covers 13 residues. V dropped 4 bases and J dropped 5; count of bases not matched to a gene: 3. CDR1 and CDR2 (germline): SGHDT, YYEEEE. DNA for the CDR3: TGTGCCAGCAGCGAGGGACAGGGGAACGAGCAGTACTTC. Translating it yields CASSEGQGNEQYF.

The chain carries TRBV27 and TRBJ2-6, with D unresolved. The CDR3 covers 14 residues. The germline CDR1 and CDR2 sequences are MNHEY and SMNVEV (reference sequence). Trimming removed 10 bases at V and 0 bases at J, with 10 bases between. In nucleotides, the CDR3 is TGTGCCACCAGAAGCATCTCTGGGGCCAACGTCCTGACTTTC. It yields the protein CATRSISGANVLTF. Drawing the rest from reference TRBV27 and TRBJ2-6, the complete variable domain is EAQVTQNPRYLITVTGKKLTVTCSQNMNHEYMSWYRQDPGLGLRQIYYSMNVEVTDKGDVPEGYKVSRKEKRNFPLILESPSPNQTSLYFCATRSISGANVLTFGAGSRLTVL.

The V call is TRBV27, the J call TRBJ2-1; tentatively, D is TRBD2 (5 bases). Germline CDR1 reads MNHEY; CDR2 reads SMNVEV (reference sequence). The V and J ends lost 5 bases and 2 bases respectively, with 13 bases between them. This CDR3 has 15 amino acids. CDR3 nucleotides: TGTGCCAGCAGTCCGACGGGGAGTCCCTACAATGAGCAGTTCTTC. It specifies CASSPTGSPYNEQFF.

This rearrangement joins TRBV9 to TRBJ2-2; D is perhaps TRBD1 (5 bases). CDR1 is SGDLS and CDR2 is YYNGEE in the germline V gene. Trimming took off 0 bases at V and 5 bases at J, with 11 bases between the two ends. The CDR3 loop spans 15 amino acids. The CDR3 loop is CASSVGAAGTGELFF. Here the CDR3 DNA reads TGTGCCAGCAGCGTAGGGGCGGCAGGGACCGGGGAGCTGTTTTTT.

This chain uses TRBV30 with TRBJ1-5; D is undetermined. CDR3 length: 15 residues. Germline lookup yields CDR1 GTSNPN and CDR2 SVGIG (reference sequence). Trimming pared 5 bases from V and 0 bases from J, leaving 14 bases between. CDR3 in amino acids: CAWDSSGYSNQPQHF. CDR3 DNA: TGTGCCTGGGACTCTAGTGGATATAGCAATCAGCCCCAGCATTTT.

The chain combines TRBV5-4 with TRBJ2-7, with 13 bases that match TRBD2. Looked up from germline, CDR1 is SGHNT and CDR2 is YYREEE (reference sequence). Trimming cost V 0 bases and J 6 bases; bases outside gene matches: 3. This CDR3 comprises 15 residues. CDR3 nucleotide sequence: TGTGCCAGCAGCTTGGCCGGGACTAGCGGGATCGAGCAGTACTTC. Residues: CASSLAGTSGIEQYF.

J is TRBJ1-1 and V is TRBV7-2; TRBD1 might be the D (5 bases). Germline V gene sequence: CDR1 SGHTA, CDR2 FQGNSA. The length of the CDR3 is 14 residues. The V and J ends lost 5 bases and 1 base respectively, with 11 bases between them. The CDR3 coding sequence is TGTGCCAGCAGCCCCCTAAGGGGGAACACTGAAGCTTTCTTT. Protein: CASSPLRGNTEAFF. Full variable domain (outside the CDR3, taken from reference TRBV7-2 and TRBJ1-1): GAGVSQSPSNKVTEKGKDVELRCDPISGHTALYWYRQSLGQGLEFLIYFQGNSAPDKSGLPSDRFSAERTGGSVSTLTIQRTQQEDSAVYLCASSPLRGNTEAFFGQGTRLTVV.

The chain is built from TRBV7-2 and TRBJ1-3; TRBD1 might be the D (5 bases). The CDR3 length is 16 residues. The germline V gene has CDR1 SGHTA and CDR2 FQGNSA. The germline V and J ends were trimmed by 2 bases and 0 bases, with 11 bases remaining between them. The CDR3 here is CASSLRWGGSGNTIYF. As DNA, the CDR3 is TGTGCCAGCAGCTTAAGGTGGGGGGGCTCTGGAAACACCATATATTTT.

This chain links TRBV10-3 with TRBJ1-3, with D perhaps TRBD1 (6 bases). V was trimmed by 6 bases and J by 8 bases, leaving 11 bases between them. The CDR3 covers 12 residues. Per germline, CDR1 ENHRY and CDR2 SYGVKD. The CDR3 DNA reads as TGTGCCATCAGCCAGGGGAGAGACACCATATATTTT. It yields the protein CAISQGRDTIYF.

This clone has just one count. The rearrangement links TRBV5-1 to TRBJ2-5; 8 nucleotides align to TRBD2. J gave up 4 bases and V 0 bases, and 5 bases lay outside the gene matches. There are 15 residues in the CDR3. Germline assignment: CDR1 SGHRS and CDR2 YFSETQ. CDR3 bases: TGCGCCAGCAGCTTGGACTCGGGAGGGAGAGAGACCCAGTACTTC. It yields the protein CASSLDSGGRETQYF.

The chain couples TRBV6-5 to TRBJ2-7; 8 positions match TRBD1. Germline assignment: CDR1 MNHEY and CDR2 SVGAGI. The CDR3 is 14 amino acids. V lost 6 bases to trimming and J lost 2 bases; unmatched junction nucleotides: 6. CDR3 DNA sequence: TGTGCCAGCAGAACTGACAGGGGTACCTACGAGCAGTACTTC. It specifies CASRTDRGTYEQYF.

The chain couples TRBV29-1 to TRBJ1-4; D ambiguous. The CDR3 runs to 10 residues. V lost 6 bases, J lost 6 bases, and 5 bases lay in between. In germline, CDR1 is SQVTM, CDR2 ANQGSEA. The CDR3 is CSVADEKLFF. The CDR3 DNA is TGCAGCGTGGCCGATGAAAAACTGTTTTTT. The whole variable domain, filled in from reference TRBV29-1 and TRBJ1-4, reads SAVISQKPSRDICQRGTSLTIQCQVDSQVTMMFWYRQQPGQSLTLIATANQGSEATYESGFVIDKFPISRPNLTFSTLTVSNMSPEDSSIYLCSVADEKLFFGSGTQLSVL.

The chain is built from TRBV5-1 and TRBJ1-2; 7 bases are shared with TRBD1. Germline-derived CDR1 and CDR2 are SGHRS and YFSETQ. This CDR3 is 16 amino acids long. J was trimmed by 3 bases and V by 0 bases; bases with no gene match: 8. The CDR3 DNA sequence: TGCGCCAGCAGCTTGGGGGTGACAGGGAAATACTATGGCTACACCTTC. This sequence encodes CASSLGVTGKYYGYTF.

In nucleotides, the CDR3 is TGTGCCAGCAGTTTAGGGGGGGCAGGGTCGCCCCAGCATTTT. Translation: CASSLGGAGSPQHF. The V gene is TRBV27, the J gene TRBJ1-5; possibly TRBD1 for D (6 bases). The length of the CDR3 is 14 residues. In germline, CDR1 is MNHEY, CDR2 SMNVEV (reference sequence). The V gene lost 2 bases and the J gene lost 9 bases, with 14 bases spanning the gap.

This chain connects TRBV27 to TRBJ1-2; no reliable D call. From germline, CDR1 is MNHEY and CDR2 SMNVEV (reference sequence). CDR3 length: 13 residues. Trimming pared 4 bases from V and 0 bases from J, leaving 6 bases between. For the CDR3, the DNA is TGTGCCAGCAGTTCCGCATCTAACTATGGCTACACCTTC. This translates into CASSSASNYGYTF.

The rearrangement joins TRBV15 to TRBJ2-1; TRBD2 matches 14 bases. This CDR3 is built from 17 residues. The trim removed 0 bases at V and 7 bases at J, leaving 5 bases unmatched. Germline V gene sequence: CDR1 LNHNV, CDR2 YYDKDF (reference sequence). Here the CDR3 reads CATSRDGGLAGANEQFF. CDR3 DNA sequence: TGTGCCACCAGCAGAGATGGGGGACTAGCGGGAGCTAATGAGCAGTTCTTC.